Listed below are T cell receptor beta chains from one sample, sequenced in a study of OX40 agonist ivuxolimab in advanced cancers. Profiled with immunoSEQ multiplex PCR; TCRdb holds only in-frame clones, not every one. The sample has tens of thousands of clones; around 80% are singletons. The sample was CD4+ or CD8+ T cells sorted from blood, taken in a trial of the OX40 agonist ivuxolimab. Receptors were obtained from an adult with an advanced solid tumor such as melanoma, head and neck, liver or kidney cancer. CDR3s include the opening cysteine and the closing phenylalanine or tryptophan. The D gene is left open where the match is weak. Clone size, where shown, is once, few, many, or a class for clones that have expanded.

j_gene: TRBJ1-1; abundance: NA; d_gene: NA; v_gene: TRBV6-4; CDR3aa: CASSDRGTEAFF; CDR3nt: TGTGCCAGCAGTGACCGGGGCACTGAAGCTTTCTTT
j_gene: TRBJ2-7; abundance: NA; d_gene: NA; v_gene: TRBV4-2; CDR3aa: CASSQGLQGKEQYF; CDR3nt: TGTGCCAGCAGCCAAGGGTTACAGGGAAAAGAGCAGTACTTC
j_gene: TRBJ2-5; abundance: once; d_gene: TRBD2; v_gene: TRBV27; CDR3aa: CASSHTGASGSSFQETQYF; CDR3nt: TGTGCCAGCAGCCATACAGGGGCTAGCGGGAGCTCATTCCAAGAGACCCAGTACTTC
j_gene: TRBJ2-3; abundance: many; d_gene: NA; v_gene: TRBV27; CDR3aa: CASISSTDTQYF; CDR3nt: TGTGCCAGCATTTCTAGCACAGATACGCAGTATTTT
j_gene: TRBJ1-2; abundance: NA; d_gene: NA; v_gene: TRBV7-7; CDR3aa: CASSIPGENYGYTF; CDR3nt: TGTGCCAGCAGCATTCCCGGGGAGAACTATGGCTACACCTTC
j_gene: TRBJ2-7; abundance: NA; d_gene: TRBD1; v_gene: TRBV5-1; CDR3aa: CASSSPGQGADEQYF; CDR3nt: TGCGCCAGCAGCTCACCCGGACAGGGGGCGGACGAGCAGTACTTC
j_gene: TRBJ2-3; abundance: NA; d_gene: NA; v_gene: TRBV7-6; CDR3aa: CASSLGHPDTQYF; CDR3nt: TGTGCCAGCAGCTTAGGCCACCCAGATACGCAGTATTTT
j_gene: TRBJ2-2; abundance: few; d_gene: NA; v_gene: TRBV29-1; CDR3aa: CSVAGLNTGELFF; CDR3nt: TGCAGCGTTGCTGGACTGAACACCGGGGAGCTGTTTTTT
j_gene: TRBJ1-1; abundance: once; d_gene: TRBD1; v_gene: TRBV11-2; CDR3aa: CASSPGQGDTEAFF; CDR3nt: TGTGCCAGCAGCCCGGGACAGGGTGACACTGAAGCTTTCTTT
j_gene: TRBJ2-2; abundance: NA; d_gene: NA; v_gene: TRBV19; CDR3aa: CASSISGGREELFF; CDR3nt: TGTGCCAGTAGTATTTCGGGGGGCCGTGAGGAGCTGTTTTTT
j_gene: TRBJ1-2; abundance: once; d_gene: TRBD1; v_gene: TRBV10-3; CDR3aa: CAISETGGPGNYGYTF; CDR3nt: TGTGCCATCAGTGAAACAGGGGGGCCAGGTAACTATGGCTACACCTTC
j_gene: TRBJ2-2; abundance: NA; d_gene: NA; v_gene: TRBV18; CDR3aa: CASRSQQKNTGELFF; CDR3nt: TGTGCCAGTCGCTCTCAACAGAAGAACACCGGGGAGCTGTTTTTT
j_gene: TRBJ2-1; abundance: NA; d_gene: NA; v_gene: TRBV7-6; CDR3aa: CASRLDGYNEQFF; CDR3nt: TGTGCCAGCAGACTGGACGGATACAATGAGCAGTTCTTC
j_gene: TRBJ1-1; abundance: NA; d_gene: NA; v_gene: TRBV6-1; CDR3aa: CASMGGRGAFF; CDR3nt: TGTGCCAGCATGGGAGGTCGCGGAGCTTTCTTT
j_gene: TRBJ2-7; abundance: NA; d_gene: TRBD1; v_gene: TRBV23-1; CDR3aa: CASSRNRGYEQYF; CDR3nt: TGCGCCAGCAGTCGTAACAGGGGGTACGAGCAGTACTTC
j_gene: TRBJ2-2; abundance: NA; d_gene: TRBD1; v_gene: TRBV10-3; CDR3aa: CAISTTGTGANTGELFF; CDR3nt: TGTGCCATCAGTACAACCGGGACAGGGGCGAACACCGGGGAGCTGTTTTTT
j_gene: TRBJ2-7; abundance: NA; d_gene: NA; v_gene: TRBV28; CDR3aa: CASSLSGEVSSYEQYF; CDR3nt: TGTGCCAGCAGTTTGTCGGGGGAAGTCTCCTCCTACGAGCAGTACTTC
j_gene: TRBJ2-2; abundance: few; d_gene: TRBD1; v_gene: TRBV25-1; CDR3aa: CASLGQGFTGELFF; CDR3nt: TGTGCCAGCTTGGGACAGGGCTTCACCGGGGAGCTGTTTTTT
j_gene: TRBJ2-2; abundance: once; d_gene: NA; v_gene: TRBV7-7; CDR3aa: CASSPGPGATGELFF; CDR3nt: TGTGCCAGCAGCCCCGGGCCAGGGGCCACCGGGGAGCTGTTTTTT
j_gene: TRBJ2-7; abundance: NA; d_gene: TRBD2; v_gene: TRBV10-2; CDR3aa: CASWGAGGPNEQYF; CDR3nt: TGCGCCAGCTGGGGAGCGGGAGGGCCGAACGAGCAGTACTTC
j_gene: TRBJ1-5; abundance: NA; d_gene: NA; v_gene: TRBV19; CDR3aa: CASSIGTKDQPQHF; CDR3nt: TGTGCCAGTAGTATAGGGACGAAGGATCAGCCCCAGCATTTT
j_gene: TRBJ2-1; abundance: NA; d_gene: TRBD2; v_gene: TRBV19; CDR3aa: CASSILAGFNEQFF; CDR3nt: TGTGCCAGTAGTATACTAGCGGGGTTTAATGAGCAGTTCTTC
j_gene: TRBJ1-3; abundance: NA; d_gene: NA; v_gene: TRBV7-2; CDR3aa: CASSKEGLSGNTIYF; CDR3nt: TGTGCCAGCAGTAAGGAGGGCCTCTCTGGAAACACCATATATTTT
j_gene: TRBJ2-1; abundance: NA; d_gene: TRBD2; v_gene: TRBV4-1; CDR3aa: CASSGRSGNHNEQFF; CDR3nt: TGCGCCAGCAGCGGCCGTAGCGGGAACCACAATGAGCAGTTCTTC
j_gene: TRBJ2-2; abundance: NA; d_gene: NA; v_gene: TRBV27; CDR3aa: CASSLIGTGELFF; CDR3nt: TGTGCCAGCAGTTTAATCGGCACCGGGGAGCTGTTTTTT
j_gene: TRBJ2-7; abundance: NA; d_gene: NA; v_gene: TRBV7-9; CDR3aa: CASSSPGEPNEQYF; CDR3nt: TGTGCCAGCAGCTCGCCAGGAGAACCTAACGAGCAGTACTTC
j_gene: TRBJ2-7; abundance: NA; d_gene: NA; v_gene: TRBV14; CDR3aa: CASSQDWGNYEQYF; CDR3nt: TGTGCCAGCAGCCAAGATTGGGGGAACTACGAGCAGTACTTC
j_gene: TRBJ1-1; abundance: NA; d_gene: NA; v_gene: TRBV6-5; CDR3aa: CASSYTGRAEAFF; CDR3nt: TGTGCCAGCAGTTACACAGGACGGGCTGAAGCTTTCTTT
j_gene: TRBJ2-3; abundance: NA; d_gene: NA; v_gene: TRBV27; CDR3aa: CASSLIQLGTDTQYF; CDR3nt: TGTGCCAGCAGTTTAATACAGCTCGGCACAGATACGCAGTATTTT
j_gene: TRBJ2-7; abundance: NA; d_gene: TRBD1; v_gene: TRBV4-2; CDR3aa: CASSYLDRAYEQYF; CDR3nt: TGTGCCAGCAGCTACCTGGACAGGGCCTACGAGCAGTACTTC
j_gene: TRBJ2-7; abundance: few; d_gene: NA; v_gene: TRBV6-6; CDR3aa: CASSYVQGTRNEQYF; CDR3nt: TGTGCCAGCAGTTACGTACAGGGTACGAGGAACGAGCAGTACTTC
j_gene: TRBJ1-2; abundance: NA; d_gene: NA; v_gene: TRBV4-1; CDR3aa: CASSQEGAGGYTF; CDR3nt: TGCGCCAGCAGCCAAGAGGGGGCGGGAGGCTACACCTTC